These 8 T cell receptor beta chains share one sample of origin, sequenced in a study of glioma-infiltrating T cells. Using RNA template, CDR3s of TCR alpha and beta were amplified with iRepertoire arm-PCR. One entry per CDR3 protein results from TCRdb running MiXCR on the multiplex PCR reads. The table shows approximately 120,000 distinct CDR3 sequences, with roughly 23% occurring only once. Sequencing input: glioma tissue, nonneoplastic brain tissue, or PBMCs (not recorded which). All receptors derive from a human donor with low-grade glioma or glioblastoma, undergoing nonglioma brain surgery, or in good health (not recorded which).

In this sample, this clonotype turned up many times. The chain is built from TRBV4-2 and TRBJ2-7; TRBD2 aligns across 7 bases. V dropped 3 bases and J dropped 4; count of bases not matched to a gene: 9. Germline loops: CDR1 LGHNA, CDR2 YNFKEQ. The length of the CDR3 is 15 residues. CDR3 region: CASSHGLGGLYEQYF. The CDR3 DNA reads TGTGCCAGCAGCCACGGACTAGGCGGGCTTTACGAGCAGTACTTC.

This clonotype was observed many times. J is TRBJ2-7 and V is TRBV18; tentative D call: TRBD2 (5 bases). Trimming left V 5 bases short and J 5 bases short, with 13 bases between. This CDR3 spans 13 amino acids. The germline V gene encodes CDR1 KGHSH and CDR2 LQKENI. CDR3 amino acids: CASSSDPGDEQYF. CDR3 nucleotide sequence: TGTGCCAGCTCATCCGACCCCGGGGACGAGCAGTACTTC. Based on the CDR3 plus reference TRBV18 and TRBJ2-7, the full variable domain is NAGVMQNPRHLVRRRGQEARLRCSPMKGHSHVYWYRQLPEEGLKFMVYLQKENIIDESGMPKERFSAEFPKEGPSILRIQQVVRGDSAAYFCASSSDPGDEQYFGPGTRLTVT.

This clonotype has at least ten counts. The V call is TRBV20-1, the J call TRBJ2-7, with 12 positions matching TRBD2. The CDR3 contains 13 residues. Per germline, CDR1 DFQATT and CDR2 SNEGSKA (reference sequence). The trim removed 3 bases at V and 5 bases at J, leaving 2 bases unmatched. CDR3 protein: CSARTSGRNEQYF. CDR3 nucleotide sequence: TGCAGTGCTAGGACTAGCGGGAGAAACGAGCAGTACTTC.

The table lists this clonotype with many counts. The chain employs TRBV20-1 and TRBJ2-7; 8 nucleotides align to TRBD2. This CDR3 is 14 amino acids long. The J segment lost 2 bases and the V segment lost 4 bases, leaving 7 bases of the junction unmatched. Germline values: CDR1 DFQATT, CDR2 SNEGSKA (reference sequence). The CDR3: CSATRLANAYEQYF. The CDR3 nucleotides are TGCAGTGCTACTCGACTAGCGAATGCCTACGAGCAGTACTTC.

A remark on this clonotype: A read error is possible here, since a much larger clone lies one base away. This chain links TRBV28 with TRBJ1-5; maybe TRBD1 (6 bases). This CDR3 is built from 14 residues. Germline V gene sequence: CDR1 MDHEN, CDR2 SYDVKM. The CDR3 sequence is CVSRGGDSNQPQHF. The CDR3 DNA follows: TGTGTCAGCAGGGGAGGGGATAGCAATCAGCCCCAGCATTTT.

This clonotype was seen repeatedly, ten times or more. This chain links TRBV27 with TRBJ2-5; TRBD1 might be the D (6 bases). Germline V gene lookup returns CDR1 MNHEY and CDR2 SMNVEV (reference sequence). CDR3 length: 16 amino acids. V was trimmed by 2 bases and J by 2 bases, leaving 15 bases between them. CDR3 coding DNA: TGTGCCAGCAGTTTAGCCTGGACAGAGAGACAAGAGACCCAGTACTTC. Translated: CASSLAWTERQETQYF.

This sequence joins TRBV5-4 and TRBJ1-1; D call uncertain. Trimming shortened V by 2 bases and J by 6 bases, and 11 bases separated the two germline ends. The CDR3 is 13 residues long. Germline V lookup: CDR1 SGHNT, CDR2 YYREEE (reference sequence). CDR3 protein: CASSFSLSSEAFF. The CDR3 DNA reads TGTGCCAGCAGCTTTAGTTTAAGCTCTGAAGCTTTCTTT.

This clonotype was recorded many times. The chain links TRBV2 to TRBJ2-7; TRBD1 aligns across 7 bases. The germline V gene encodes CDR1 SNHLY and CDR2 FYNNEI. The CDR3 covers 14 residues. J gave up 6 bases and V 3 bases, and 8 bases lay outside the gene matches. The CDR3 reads CASSDTGTVREQYF. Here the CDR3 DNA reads TGTGCCAGCAGTGACACCGGGACAGTACGCGAGCAGTACTTC.